These T cell receptor beta chains were read from a single sample in a study of cytomegalovirus exposure and HLA in healthy donors. Using immunoSEQ multiplex PCR, the repertoire was profiled, and TCRdb retains in-frame clones only, with some absent. This sample yields more than 85,000 clones, of which roughly four fifths are seen a single time; 1% to 1.5% belongs to the top ten. Specimen: PBMCs. The receptor source for this set is a woman aged 30 to 39 in good health and CMV-seronegative. CDR3s include the opening cysteine and the closing phenylalanine or tryptophan. The order of the fields is D gene, clone size, V gene, J gene, CDR3 DNA, CDR3 protein. The D gene is left open where the match is weak. Where a row states a size, it is once, few, many or the class of an expanded clone; other rows omit it.

NA	NA	TRBV15	TRBJ2-7	TGTGCCACCAGCAAGCAGCCCCTTTTAGGGGGACCCTACGAGCAGTACTTC	CATSKQPLLGGPYEQYF
TRBD1	NA	TRBV30	TRBJ2-5	TGTGCCTGGAGTCCAATCCCCGGGACAGGGTTGCCCCAGTACTTC	CAWSPIPGTGLPQYF
TRBD1	NA	TRBV30	TRBJ1-1	TGTGCCTGGAGGCCAACCAGGGGGCACACTGAAGCTTTCTTT	CAWRPTRGHTEAFF
NA	few	TRBV6-1	TRBJ1-1	TGTGCCAGCAGGGGGGCAGGGAACACTGAAGCTTTCTTT	CASRGAGNTEAFF
TRBD2	NA	TRBV27	TRBJ2-1	TGTGCCAGCAGTTTAGGACCCTACAGCGGGGCACAATCTTTTACCTACAATGAGCAGTTCTTC	CASSLGPYSGAQSFTYNEQFF
NA	once	TRBV7-9	TRBJ1-2	TGTGCCAGCAGCTTAACGGACTATGGCTACACCTTC	CASSLTDYGYTF
NA	NA	TRBV7-9	TRBJ1-1	TGTGCCAGCAGCTTAGACTTGACTGAAGCTTTCTTT	CASSLDLTEAFF
NA	NA	TRBV28	TRBJ1-1	TGTGCCAGCAGTTCCGGACACTTGAACACTGAAGCTTTCTTT	CASSSGHLNTEAFF
NA	NA	TRBV5-1	TRBJ1-6	TGCGCCAGCAGCTTGGGGAGGGCCTATGGGGATTCACCCCTCCACTTT	CASSLGRAYGDSPLHF
NA	NA	TRBV28	TRBJ1-5	TGTGCCAGCAGTTCCTCCTCGGAGACCCAGCATTTT	CASSSSSETQHF
NA	NA	TRBV28	TRBJ2-3	TGTGCCAGCAGTTTTCTTCCCCGGGCAGATACGCAGTATTTT	CASSFLPRADTQYF
NA	NA	TRBV9	TRBJ2-1	TGTGCCAGCAGCGTAGACGGGGGGCCCTACAATGAGCAGTTCTTC	CASSVDGGPYNEQFF
NA	NA	TRBV19	TRBJ1-1	TGTGCCAGTAGCTTGTCAGATGAAGCTTTCTTT	CASSLSDEAFF
NA	NA	TRBV6-5	TRBJ2-7	TGTGCCAGCAGTCCCTTAGGGGGCTACGAGCAGTACTTC	CASSPLGGYEQYF
NA	NA	TRBV30	TRBJ2-2	TGTGCCGGGGGACTCCTTTGGGCTACCGGGGAGCTGTTTTTT	CAGGLLWATGELFF
NA	few	TRBV30	TRBJ2-5	TGTGCCTGGAGTGTACTTGGGGCATTGGGGACCCAGTACTTC	CAWSVLGALGTQYF
NA	NA	TRBV28	TRBJ1-4	TGTGCCAGCAGTTTATGGCGTTATAATAATGAAAAACTGTTTTTT	CASSLWRYNNEKLFF
NA	NA	TRBV7-2	TRBJ1-2	TGTGCCAGCAGCTTAGAGTACTCCTATGGCTACACCTTC	CASSLEYSYGYTF
TRBD2	NA	TRBV7-9	TRBJ2-5	TGTGCCAGCAGCACCGGGACTAGCCAAGAGACCCAGTACTTC	CASSTGTSQETQYF
NA	NA	TRBV4-2	TRBJ2-1	TGTGCCAGCAGTCCTGGGAGTCTTGAGCAGTTCTTC	CASSPGSLEQFF
NA	NA	TRBV28	TRBJ1-1	TGTGCCAGCGGACTTAGGCCGGGTGTCGGGGGAACTGAAGCTTTCTTT	CASGLRPGVGGTEAFF
NA	NA	TRBV5-1	TRBJ1-1	TGCGCCAGCAGCTTATTGGGGGGGCTGGGGAGCACTGAAGCTTTCTTT	CASSLLGGLGSTEAFF
TRBD1	NA	TRBV18	TRBJ2-5	TGTGCCAGCTCACCCGGGACAGCGGAGACCCAGTACTTC	CASSPGTAETQYF
NA	NA	TRBV14	TRBJ2-7	TGTGCCAGCAGCCAGTTCTTGGCAGGTCCCGGCTACGAGCAGTACTTC	CASSQFLAGPGYEQYF
NA	NA	TRBV30	TRBJ1-6	TGTGCCTGGAACGGGGGAAATTCACCCCTCCACTTT	CAWNGGNSPLHF
TRBD1	NA	TRBV6-4	TRBJ2-3	TGTGCCAGCAGTGACTCCAAACAGGGGGCAGATACGCAGTATTTT	CASSDSKQGADTQYF
NA	NA	TRBV4-2	TRBJ2-1	TGTGCCAGCAGGGACCAGAGCGGGCCGTGGAATGAGCAGTTCTTC	CASRDQSGPWNEQFF
NA	NA	TRBV6-5	TRBJ1-6	TGTGCCAGCAGTTACGGCCAACCGGGGTTTCGGTCACCCCTCCACTTT	CASSYGQPGFRSPLHF
NA	NA	TRBV29-1	TRBJ1-2	TGCAGCGTTGAAGGTAGGGGCGTTGGCTATGGCTACACCTTC	CSVEGRGVGYGYTF
TRBD2	NA	TRBV28	TRBJ2-1	TGTGCCAGCAGAACTAGCGGGGGGGCCTTTGAGCAGTTCTTC	CASRTSGGAFEQFF